The 23 T cell receptor beta chains below all came from one sample that was sequenced in a study of blood T cell repertoires in COVID-19. Clones were sequenced by immunoSEQ multiplex PCR, and TCRdb holds only the in-frame ones, with some missing. The profile shows approximately 160,000 clones, approximately 86% of them singletons. The sample comprised peripheral blood. Receptors were obtained from a man aged 55 to 69 with COVID-19, enrolled during active disease.

The J gene is TRBJ1-5, the V gene TRBV10-3; D might be TRBD1 (5 bases). V was pared by 3 bases and J by 4 bases, with 13 bases between. CDR1 is ENHRY and CDR2 is SYGVKD in the germline V gene. The CDR3 consists of 15 residues. For the CDR3, the DNA is TGTGCCATCAGTGATTCCGGGGGGTCTAATCAGCCCCAGCATTTT. Residues: CAISDSGGSNQPQHF.

The CDR3 region is CASSLGAAQGAGEQFF. Here the CDR3 DNA reads TGTGCCAGCAGTTTGGGGGCGGCACAGGGGGCCGGTGAGCAGTTCTTC. The chain carries TRBV28 and TRBJ2-1; TRBD1 aligns across 9 bases. V lost 3 bases and J lost 9; bases outside the gene matches: 12. The CDR3 is 16 amino acids. Germline loops: CDR1 MDHEN, CDR2 SYDVKM.

This clone is a singleton in its sample. CDR3 nucleotides: TGTGCCAGCAGCTTGGGGGGCGGCGGCGACCTATATGGCTACACCTTC. It is translated as CASSLGGGGDLYGYTF. The gene calls are TRBV5-4 and TRBJ1-2; the D gene is possibly TRBD1 (5 bases). The CDR3 consists of 16 residues. Trimming left V 0 bases short and J 5 bases short, with 17 bases between. Germline-derived CDR1 and CDR2 are SGHNT and YYREEE (reference sequence).

This clone was detected only once. The CDR3 loop reads CASSSTGVGEKLFF. CDR3 coding DNA: TGTGCCAGCAGCTCAACAGGGGTGGGGGAAAAACTGTTTTTT. This sequence joins TRBV5-6 and TRBJ1-4, with 7 positions matching TRBD1. The CDR3 loop spans 14 amino acids. Germline V lookup: CDR1 SGHDT, CDR2 YYEEEE. Trimming at V came to 3 bases and at J to 8 bases, leaving 7 bases not matched to a gene.

The chain combines TRBV7-3 with TRBJ2-5; D is possibly TRBD1 (7 bases). Germline V lookup: CDR1 SGHTA, CDR2 FQGTGA. Trimming cost V 5 bases and J 3 bases, with 13 bases left between them. The CDR3 is made up of 14 amino acids. The CDR3 region has the DNA TGTGCCAGCAGCGGAGGGGGCACGGAAGAGACCCAGTACTTC. Residues: CASSGGGTEETQYF.

This clone was seen only once. This chain uses TRBV6-2 or TRBV6-3 with TRBJ1-4; 8 nucleotides agree with TRBD1. This CDR3 is built from 16 residues. Germline values: CDR1 MNHEY, CDR2 SVGEGT. With 5 bases clipped from V and 5 bases from J, the junction kept 10 bases outside the gene matches. Here the CDR3 DNA reads TGTGCCAGCAGTCGCCCTCTGACAGGGGACAATGAAAAACTGTTTTTT. It encodes CASSRPLTGDNEKLFF.

This chain connects TRBV18 to TRBJ1-4; no clear D. The CDR3 totals 15 residues. The germline V and J ends were trimmed by 0 bases and 8 bases, with 13 bases remaining between them. Germline lookup yields CDR1 KGHSH and CDR2 LQKENI. CDR3 sequence: CASSPPWTEGEKLFF. CDR3 sequence (DNA): TGTGCCAGCTCACCACCCTGGACTGAGGGAGAAAAACTGTTTTTT.

V is TRBV10-3 and J is TRBJ2-5; D is ambiguous. V shed 2 bases and J shed 1 base, with 5 bases lying between them. This CDR3 spans 13 amino acids. Germline CDR1 reads ENHRY; CDR2 reads SYGVKD. CDR3 loop: CAISELSQETQYF. The CDR3 DNA reads as TGTGCCATCAGTGAGCTCAGCCAAGAGACCCAGTACTTC.

In its sample, this clone was seen a few times. J is TRBJ2-5 and V is TRBV7-2, with D possibly matching TRBD2 (5 bases). The CDR3 loop spans 14 amino acids. Per germline, CDR1 SGHTA and CDR2 FQGNSA. Trimming cost V 5 bases and J 2 bases, with 12 bases left between them. CDR3 amino acids: CASSLDWVQETQYF. The CDR3 nucleotides are TGTGCCAGCAGCCTGGACTGGGTACAAGAGACCCAGTACTTC.

This chain uses TRBV6-6 with TRBJ2-7, with TRBD2 as a possible D gene (6 bases). CDR1 and CDR2 from the germline V gene are MNHNY and SVGAGI (reference sequence). This CDR3 is 15 amino acids long. V was pared by 4 bases and J by 6 bases, with 19 bases between. CDR3 sequence: CASSSWGGVGFEQYF. The CDR3 DNA reads as TGTGCCAGCAGTTCTTGGGGCGGGGTCGGATTCGAGCAGTACTTC.

The V and J genes are TRBV7-2 and TRBJ2-3; D is possibly TRBD2 (6 bases). With 4 bases removed from V and 0 bases from J, the gap between germline ends came to 11 bases. CDR3 length: 15 amino acids. CDR1 is SGHTA and CDR2 is FQGNSA in the germline V gene. CDR3 DNA: TGTGCCAGCAGCTCGGCCGCGGGGAGCACAGATACGCAGTATTTT. It specifies CASSSAAGSTDTQYF.

The chain recombines TRBV11-1 with TRBJ1-1; D uncertain. Trimming cost V 5 bases and J 0 bases, with 7 bases left between them. CDR1 is SGHAT, CDR2 FQDESV, per germline (reference sequence). CDR3 length: 13 residues. CDR3 DNA: TGTGCCAGCAGCGAGTTTGTGAACACTGAAGCTTTCTTT. This encodes CASSEFVNTEAFF.

This chain links TRBV7-9 with TRBJ1-2; TRBD1 matches 7 bases. The germline V gene has CDR1 SEHNR and CDR2 FQNEAQ (reference sequence). Trimming took 0 bases from V and 8 from J; bases not matched to a gene: 9. CDR3 size: 15 residues. CDR3 in amino acids: CASSLAAPQGLGYTF. CDR3 nucleotide sequence: TGTGCCAGCAGCTTAGCTGCCCCACAGGGGTTAGGCTACACCTTC.

The V and J genes are TRBV27 and TRBJ1-5; a weak D match, TRBD1 (5 bases). This CDR3 has 17 residues. Germline V gene lookup returns CDR1 MNHEY and CDR2 SMNVEV (reference sequence). Trimming removed 6 bases from V and 5 bases from J, with 23 bases in between. The CDR3 DNA reads TGTGCCAGCAGCGCTAGTCCCGGGGCAGCGGGTTATCAGCCCCAGCATTTT. This sequence encodes CASSASPGAAGYQPQHF.

This clone was picked up one time. The CDR3 spells CASSLGRQGAINEQFF. The CDR3 nucleotides read TGTGCCAGCAGCTTAGGCCGACAGGGGGCGATCAATGAGCAGTTCTTC. The V call is TRBV13, the J call TRBJ2-1, with TRBD1 identical over 10 bases. This CDR3 has 16 amino acids. J was trimmed by 6 bases and V by 0 bases; bases with no gene match: 5. The V gene's germline CDR1 is PRHDT and CDR2 FYEKMQ (reference sequence).

This rearrangement joins TRBV6-8 to TRBJ2-1; 13 bases are a match to TRBD2. The ends lost 6 bases at V and 0 bases at J; junction bases unmatched: 8. CDR1 is MNHGY, CDR2 SAAAGT, per germline. The CDR3 sequence is 18 residues long. CDR3: CASRAGTSGKFSYNEQFF. The DNA for the CDR3 is TGTGCCAGCAGGGCCGGGACTAGCGGGAAATTCTCCTACAATGAGCAGTTCTTC.

The chain combines TRBV12-3 or TRBV12-4 with TRBJ2-1, with 9 bases fitting TRBD2. CDR3 length: 11 amino acids. J was trimmed by 15 bases and V by 4 bases; bases with no gene match: 4. CDR3 residues: CASSSGTSTFF. CDR3 nucleotide sequence: TGTGCCAGCAGTTCCGGGACTAGCACGTTCTTC.

The chain carries TRBV7-8 and TRBJ1-5; 9 bases align to TRBD1. V was pared by 4 bases and J by 3 bases, with 7 bases of the junction left unmatched. Per germline, CDR1 SGHVS and CDR2 FQNEAQ. This CDR3 has 16 residues. The CDR3 region has the DNA TGTGCCAGCAGCTCTAGGGACAGGGAGTTCAATCAGCCCCAGCATTTT. Translation: CASSSRDREFNQPQHF.

The chain joins TRBV24-1 to TRBJ1-1, with TRBD1 matching 7 bases. Germline V gene sequence: CDR1 KGHDR, CDR2 SFDVKD. The V segment lost 9 bases and the J segment 0 bases; nucleotides outside the gene matches: 6. CDR3 length equals 14 residues. CDR3 residues: CATVTRGVNTEAFF. The CDR3 nucleotides read TGTGCCACCGTGACCAGGGGGGTGAACACTGAAGCTTTCTTT.

CDR3 loop: CASSSSAGGYTF. CDR3 DNA sequence: TGTGCCAGCAGCTCCTCGGCAGGAGGGTACACCTTC. This chain uses TRBV7-8 with TRBJ1-2, with no clear D. CDR3 length: 12 residues. Looked up from germline, CDR1 is SGHVS and CDR2 is FQNEAQ. Deletions cut 4 bases from V and 11 bases from J, with 14 bases between.

The V and J genes are TRBV6-5 and TRBJ1-1, with D possibly TRBD1 on 6 matching bases. The CDR3 consists of 12 residues. Trimming pared 4 bases from V and 11 bases from J, leaving 14 bases between. From germline, CDR1 is MNHEY and CDR2 SVGAGI. The CDR3, as DNA: TGTGCCAGCAGTTCTACAGGGCCGCGTGCTTTCTTT. As protein: CASSSTGPRAFF.

This chain joins TRBV6-5 and TRBJ1-1; TRBD1 matches at 10 bases. This CDR3 spans 16 amino acids. Germline V gene lookup returns CDR1 MNHEY and CDR2 SVGAGI. Trimming removed 4 bases from V and 2 bases from J; junction bases left unmatched: 7. CDR3 DNA sequence: TGTGCCAGCAGTTGGACCCGGACAGGGGGAAACACTGAAGCTTTCTTT. It encodes CASSWTRTGGNTEAFF.

The V call is TRBV7-8, the J call TRBJ1-4, with 11 bases identical to TRBD1. Germline V gene data show CDR1 as SGHVS and CDR2 as FQNEAQ. V was clipped by 5 bases and J by 6 bases; unmatched bases: 8. The CDR3 contains 16 residues. Written as DNA, the CDR3 is TGTGCCAGCAGCCCGGCCGGGACAGGGGGATATGAAAAACTGTTTTTT. Its translation is CASSPAGTGGYEKLFF.